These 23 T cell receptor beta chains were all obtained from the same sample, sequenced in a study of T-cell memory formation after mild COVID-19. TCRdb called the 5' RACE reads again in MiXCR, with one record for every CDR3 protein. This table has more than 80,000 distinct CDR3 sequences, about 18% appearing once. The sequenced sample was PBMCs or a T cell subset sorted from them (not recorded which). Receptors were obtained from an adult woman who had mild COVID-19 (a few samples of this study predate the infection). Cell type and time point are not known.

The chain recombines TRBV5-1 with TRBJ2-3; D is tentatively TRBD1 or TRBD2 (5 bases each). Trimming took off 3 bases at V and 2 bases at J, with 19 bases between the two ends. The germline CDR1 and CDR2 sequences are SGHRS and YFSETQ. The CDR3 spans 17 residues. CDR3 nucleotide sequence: TGCGCCAGCAGCTCTAACCGGGAAGGTGGGACCACAGATACGCAGTATTTT. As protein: CASSSNREGGTTDTQYF.

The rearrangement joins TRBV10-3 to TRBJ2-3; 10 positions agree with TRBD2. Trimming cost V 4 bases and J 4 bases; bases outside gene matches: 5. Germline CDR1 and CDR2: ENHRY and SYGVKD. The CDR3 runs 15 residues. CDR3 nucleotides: TGTGCCATCAGTGGGAGACTAGCGGGCCCAGATACGCAGTATTTT. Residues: CAISGRLAGPDTQYF.

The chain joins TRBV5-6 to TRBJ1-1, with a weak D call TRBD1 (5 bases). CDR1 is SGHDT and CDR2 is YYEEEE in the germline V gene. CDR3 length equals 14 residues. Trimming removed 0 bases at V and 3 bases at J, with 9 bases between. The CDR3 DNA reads TGTGCCAGCAGCTTGGTCCGGGGGGACACTGAAGCTTTCTTT. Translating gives CASSLVRGDTEAFF.

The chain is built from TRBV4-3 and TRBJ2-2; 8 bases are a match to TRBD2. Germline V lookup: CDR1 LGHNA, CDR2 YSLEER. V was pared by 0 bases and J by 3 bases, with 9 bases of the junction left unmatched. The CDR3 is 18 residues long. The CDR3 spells CASSQEVVGTRDTGELFF. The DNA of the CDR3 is TGCGCCAGCAGCCAAGAGGTGGTAGGGACTAGGGACACCGGGGAGCTGTTTTTT.

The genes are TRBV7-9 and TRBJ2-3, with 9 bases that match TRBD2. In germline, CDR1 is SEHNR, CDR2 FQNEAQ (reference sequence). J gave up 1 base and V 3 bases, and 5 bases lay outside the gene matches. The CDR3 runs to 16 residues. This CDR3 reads CASSFDSGRGTDTQYF. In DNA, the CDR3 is TGTGCCAGCAGCTTTGATAGCGGGAGAGGCACAGATACGCAGTATTTT.

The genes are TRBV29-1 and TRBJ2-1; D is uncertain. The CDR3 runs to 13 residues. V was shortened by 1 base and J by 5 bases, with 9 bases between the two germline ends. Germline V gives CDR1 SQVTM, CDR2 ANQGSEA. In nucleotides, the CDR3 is TGCAGCGTTGAAGCAGATACTAACAATGAGCAGTTCTTC. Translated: CSVEADTNNEQFF.

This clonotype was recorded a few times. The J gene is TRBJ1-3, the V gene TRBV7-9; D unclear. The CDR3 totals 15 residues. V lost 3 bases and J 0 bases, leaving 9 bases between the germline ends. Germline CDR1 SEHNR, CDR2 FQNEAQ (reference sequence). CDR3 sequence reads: CASSFVGSSGNTIYF. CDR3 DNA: TGTGCCAGCAGCTTTGTCGGCTCCTCTGGAAACACCATATATTTT.

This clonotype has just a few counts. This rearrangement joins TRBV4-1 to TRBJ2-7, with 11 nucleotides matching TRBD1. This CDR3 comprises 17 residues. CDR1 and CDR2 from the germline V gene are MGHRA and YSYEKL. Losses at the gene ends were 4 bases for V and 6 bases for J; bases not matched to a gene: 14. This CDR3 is CASSPWLTGTGGLEQYF. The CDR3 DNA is TGCGCCAGCAGCCCCTGGTTAACCGGGACAGGGGGTCTCGAGCAGTACTTC.

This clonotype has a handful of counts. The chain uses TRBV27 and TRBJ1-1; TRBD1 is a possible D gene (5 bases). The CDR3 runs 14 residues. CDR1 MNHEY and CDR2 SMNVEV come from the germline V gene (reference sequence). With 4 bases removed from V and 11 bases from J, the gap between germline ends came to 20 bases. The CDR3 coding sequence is TGTGCCAGCAGTTCCCAACAGGCGGTGGATTGGGCTTTCTTT. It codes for CASSSQQAVDWAFF.

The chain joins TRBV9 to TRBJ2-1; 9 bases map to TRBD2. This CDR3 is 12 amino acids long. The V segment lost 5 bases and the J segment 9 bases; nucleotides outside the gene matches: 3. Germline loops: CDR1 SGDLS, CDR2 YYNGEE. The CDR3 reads CASSSGSSEQFF. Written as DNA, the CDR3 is TGTGCCAGCAGTAGCGGGAGTAGTGAGCAGTTCTTC.

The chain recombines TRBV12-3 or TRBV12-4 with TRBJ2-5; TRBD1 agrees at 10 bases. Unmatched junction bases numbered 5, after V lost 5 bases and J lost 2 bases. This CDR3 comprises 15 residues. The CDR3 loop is CASSTRDRGQETQYF. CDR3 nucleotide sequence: TGTGCCAGCAGTACGCGGGACAGGGGACAAGAGACCCAGTACTTC.

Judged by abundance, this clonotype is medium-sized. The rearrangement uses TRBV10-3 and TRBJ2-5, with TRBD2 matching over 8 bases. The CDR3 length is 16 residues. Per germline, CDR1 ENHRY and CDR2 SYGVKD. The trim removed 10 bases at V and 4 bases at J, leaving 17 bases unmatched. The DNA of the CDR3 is TGTGCCACCGTAGGTGGGGTAGCGGGAACCGGAGAGACCCAGTACTTC. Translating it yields CATVGGVAGTGETQYF.

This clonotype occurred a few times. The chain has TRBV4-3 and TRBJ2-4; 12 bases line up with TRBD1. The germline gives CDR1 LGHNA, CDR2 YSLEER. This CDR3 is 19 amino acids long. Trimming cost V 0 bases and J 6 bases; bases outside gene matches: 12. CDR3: CASSQDMGQGASGTNIQYF. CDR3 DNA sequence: TGCGCCAGCAGCCAAGATATGGGACAGGGGGCGTCTGGTACAAACATTCAGTACTTC.

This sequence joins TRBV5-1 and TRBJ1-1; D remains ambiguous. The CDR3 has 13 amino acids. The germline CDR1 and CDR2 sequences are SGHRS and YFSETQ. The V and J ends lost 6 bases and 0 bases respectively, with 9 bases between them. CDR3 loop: CASTEEMNTEAFF. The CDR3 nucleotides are TGCGCCAGCACGGAGGAGATGAACACTGAAGCTTTCTTT.

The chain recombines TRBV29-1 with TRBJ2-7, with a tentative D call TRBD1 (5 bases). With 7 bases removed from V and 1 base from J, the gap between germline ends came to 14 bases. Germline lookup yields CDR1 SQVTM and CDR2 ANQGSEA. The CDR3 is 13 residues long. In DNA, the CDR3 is TGCAGCGCCAAGGACACAGAGTCCTACGAGCAGTACTTC. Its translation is CSAKDTESYEQYF.

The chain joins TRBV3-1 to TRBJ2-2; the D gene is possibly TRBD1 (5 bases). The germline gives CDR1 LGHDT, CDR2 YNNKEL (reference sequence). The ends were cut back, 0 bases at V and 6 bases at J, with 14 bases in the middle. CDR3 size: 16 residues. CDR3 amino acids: CASSQDLGRAAGELFF. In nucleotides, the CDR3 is TGTGCCAGCAGCCAAGATTTAGGCAGGGCGGCCGGGGAGCTGTTTTTT.

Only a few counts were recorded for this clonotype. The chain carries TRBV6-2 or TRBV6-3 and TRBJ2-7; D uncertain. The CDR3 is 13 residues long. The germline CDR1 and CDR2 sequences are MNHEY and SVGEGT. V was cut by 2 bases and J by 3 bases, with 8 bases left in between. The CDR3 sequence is CASSYLVSYEQYF. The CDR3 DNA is TGTGCCAGCAGTTACCTGGTGAGCTACGAGCAGTACTTC.

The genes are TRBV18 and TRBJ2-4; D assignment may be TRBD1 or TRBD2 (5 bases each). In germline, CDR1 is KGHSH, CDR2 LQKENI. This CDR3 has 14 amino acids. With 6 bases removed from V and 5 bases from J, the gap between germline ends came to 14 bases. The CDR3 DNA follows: TGTGCCAGCTCCGGGACGGTGGATGAAAACATTCAGTACTTC. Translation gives CASSGTVDENIQYF.

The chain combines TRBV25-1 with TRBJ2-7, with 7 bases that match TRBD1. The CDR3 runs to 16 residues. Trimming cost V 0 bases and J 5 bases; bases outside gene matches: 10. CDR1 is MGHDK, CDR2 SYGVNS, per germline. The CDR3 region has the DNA TGTGCCAGCAGTGAATATAGGACAGGCCTACTGGACGAGCAGTACTTC. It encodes CASSEYRTGLLDEQYF.

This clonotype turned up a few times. CDR3 DNA: TGTGCCAGCAGAGACGGGACAGCCTACGAGCAGTACTTC. Translated: CASRDGTAYEQYF. This chain links TRBV12-3 or TRBV12-4 with TRBJ2-7; TRBD1 matches 7 bases. CDR3 size: 13 residues. Trimming removed 6 bases from V and 2 bases from J; junction bases left unmatched: 4.

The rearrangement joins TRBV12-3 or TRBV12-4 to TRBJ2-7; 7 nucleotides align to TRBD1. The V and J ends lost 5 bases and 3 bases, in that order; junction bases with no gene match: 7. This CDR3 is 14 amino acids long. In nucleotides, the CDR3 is TGTGCCAGCAGTCTACCGGGACAGTACTACGAGCAGTACTTC. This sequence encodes CASSLPGQYYEQYF.

The CDR3 DNA follows: TGCGCCAGCAGCCACCGGACAGGGGGAAACTATGGCTACACCTTC. Translation gives CASSHRTGGNYGYTF. The V gene is TRBV4-1, the J gene TRBJ1-2; 10 bases agree with TRBD1. V trimming: 3 bases; J trimming: 2 bases; junction bases outside the gene matches: 3. Germline lookup yields CDR1 MGHRA and CDR2 YSYEKL. The CDR3 runs to 15 residues.

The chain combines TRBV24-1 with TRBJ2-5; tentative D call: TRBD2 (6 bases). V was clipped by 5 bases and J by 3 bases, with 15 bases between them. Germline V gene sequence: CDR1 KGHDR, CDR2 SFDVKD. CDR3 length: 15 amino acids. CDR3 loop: CATSVVGLTKETQYF. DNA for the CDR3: TGTGCCACCAGTGTCGTCGGACTAACCAAAGAGACCCAGTACTTC.